This passage covers 15 T cell receptor beta chains from one sample sequenced in a study of cytotoxic CD8 clonotypes in ibrutinib-treated CLL. Clones were sequenced by immunoSEQ multiplex PCR, and TCRdb holds only the in-frame ones, with some missing. The table records 200,000 to 250,000 clones, under 80% of them present only once. The specimen comprised PBMCs, sampled after 24 months of ibrutinib treatment. These receptors came from a human donor with chronic lymphocytic leukemia.

The table lists this clone with a count of one. This chain joins TRBV25-1 and TRBJ1-4; 11 bases are a match to TRBD1. The CDR3 runs to 17 residues. V gave up 6 bases and J gave up 5 bases; unmatched junction bases: 11. Germline V gives CDR1 MGHDK, CDR2 SYGVNS. Here the CDR3 reads CASSPGQGGIGNEKLFF. In nucleotides, the CDR3 is TGTGCCAGCAGCCCGGGACAGGGGGGCATCGGGAATGAAAAACTGTTTTTT. Using reference TRBV25-1 and TRBJ1-4 for the parts outside the CDR3, the full variable domain is EADIYQTPRYLVIGTGKKITLECSQTMGHDKMYWYQQDPGMELHLIHYSYGVNSTEKGDLSSESTVSRIRTEHFPLTLESARPSHTSQYLCASSPGQGGIGNEKLFFGSGTQLSVL.

This clone was detected a few times. This chain links TRBV30 with TRBJ2-3; TRBD2 matches 7 bases. This CDR3 is built from 15 residues. V trimming: 3 bases; J trimming: 4 bases; junction bases outside the gene matches: 10. Germline V gene data show CDR1 as GTSNPN and CDR2 as SVGIG (reference sequence). CDR3: CAWRNGRPVPDTQYF. The CDR3 nucleotides read TGTGCCTGGAGGAACGGGAGGCCCGTCCCAGATACGCAGTATTTT.

V and J are TRBV18 and TRBJ2-5; no clear D gene. The CDR3 is 14 residues long. Per germline, CDR1 KGHSH and CDR2 LQKENI. Trimming took off 3 bases at V and 2 bases at J, with 10 bases between the two ends. CDR3 DNA: TGTGCCAGCTCACCGTCTCAGCGTCAAGAGACCCAGTACTTC. Its translation: CASSPSQRQETQYF.

This clone has only a few counts. The V gene is TRBV4-1, the J gene TRBJ1-4; D is unresolved. V gave up 3 bases and J gave up 4 bases, with 9 bases separating them. Germline lookup yields CDR1 MGHRA and CDR2 YSYEKL. The CDR3 is 14 residues long. CDR3 nucleotides: TGCGCCAGCAGCCAGGACGGATTTAATGAAAAACTGTTTTTT. Its protein is CASSQDGFNEKLFF.

This chain links TRBV30 with TRBJ2-1; D is undetermined. Germline CDR1 and CDR2: GTSNPN and SVGIG (reference sequence). V lost 5 bases and J lost 4, with 9 bases in between. This CDR3 has 12 amino acids. CDR3 sequence: CAWDGNYNEQFF. As DNA, the CDR3 is TGTGCCTGGGACGGAAATTACAATGAGCAGTTCTTC.

CDR3 residues: CSVGGREHSYEQYF. CDR3 bases: TGCAGCGTTGGGGGGCGGGAGCACTCCTACGAGCAGTACTTC. The V call is TRBV29-1, the J call TRBJ2-7; tentative D call: TRBD2 (7 bases). This CDR3 spans 14 amino acids. Germline-derived CDR1 and CDR2 are SQVTM and ANQGSEA. Trimming took off 4 bases at V and 0 bases at J, with 13 bases between the two ends.

The rearrangement uses TRBV7-2 and TRBJ2-1; 11 positions match TRBD2. In germline, CDR1 is SGHTA, CDR2 FQGNSA. V lost 1 base, J lost 10 bases, and 9 bases stayed unmatched. The CDR3 loop spans 16 amino acids. Written as DNA, the CDR3 is TGTGCCAGCAGCTTAGTAGCGGGAGGGCCGCGCTGGGAGCAGTTCTTC. This encodes CASSLVAGGPRWEQFF.

This sequence joins TRBV6-6 and TRBJ1-1, with unresolved D. The CDR3 contains 13 residues. Looked up from germline, CDR1 is MNHNY and CDR2 is SVGAGI (reference sequence). V lost 7 bases to trimming and J lost 10 bases, with 19 bases between them. CDR3 nucleotide sequence: TGTGCCAGCACCGGACGGCGGGAGGGTTCAGCTTTCTTT. It codes for CASTGRREGSAFF.

The chain is built from TRBV18 and TRBJ1-5; D is perhaps TRBD1 (5 bases). With 5 bases removed from V and 5 bases from J, the gap between germline ends came to 13 bases. Germline-derived CDR1 and CDR2 are KGHSH and LQKENI. This CDR3 spans 14 amino acids. CDR3 sequence reads: CASSSQGGHQPQHF. DNA for the CDR3: TGTGCCAGCTCATCTCAGGGAGGGCATCAGCCCCAGCATTTT.

The chain carries TRBV30 and TRBJ2-5; 7 nucleotides agree with TRBD2. The CDR3 has 13 residues. V trimming: 1 base; J trimming: 5 bases; junction bases outside the gene matches: 4. Germline V gene data show CDR1 as GTSNPN and CDR2 as SVGIG (reference sequence). The CDR3 reads CAWSGGGRETQYF. Written as DNA, the CDR3 is TGTGCCTGGAGTGGGGGAGGGAGGGAGACCCAGTACTTC.

The chain uses TRBV18 and TRBJ2-3; D is perhaps TRBD2 (6 bases). V lost 6 bases and J lost 0, with 10 bases in between. Germline loops: CDR1 KGHSH, CDR2 LQKENI. The CDR3 is made up of 14 amino acids. The chain's CDR3 is CASSRGFSTDTQYF. The CDR3 DNA reads TGTGCCAGCTCCCGGGGGTTCAGCACAGATACGCAGTATTTT.

The rearrangement links TRBV6-5 to TRBJ1-2; a weak D match, TRBD1 (6 bases). The ends were cut back, 3 bases at V and 8 bases at J, with 13 bases in the middle. The CDR3 consists of 13 residues. The V gene's germline CDR1 is MNHEY and CDR2 SVGAGI. CDR3 amino acids: CASSYSRGSGYTF. As DNA, the CDR3 is TGTGCCAGCAGTTATTCCAGGGGCTCAGGCTACACCTTC.

The CDR3: CASAGGPYNEQFF. Written as DNA, the CDR3 is TGTGCCAGCGCTGGGGGACCGTACAATGAGCAGTTCTTC. The chain employs TRBV7-3 and TRBJ2-1; D could derive from TRBD1 or TRBD2 (5 bases each). Trimming cost V 8 bases and J 4 bases, with 12 bases left between them. CDR1 and CDR2 (germline): SGHTA, FQGTGA. The CDR3 runs 13 residues.

In its sample, this clone was seen once. CDR3 coding DNA: TGTGCCAGCAGCTCCCAAAGGGACGAGCAGTACTTC. Residues: CASSSQRDEQYF. The chain couples TRBV7-9 to TRBJ2-7; D gene unclear. V was clipped by 4 bases and J by 5 bases, with 9 bases between them. This CDR3 has 12 amino acids. Germline V lookup: CDR1 SEHNR, CDR2 FQNEAQ (reference sequence). Using reference TRBV7-9 and TRBJ2-7 for the parts outside the CDR3, the full variable domain is DTGVSQNPRHKITKRGQNVTFRCDPISEHNRLYWYRQTLGQGPEFLTYFQNEAQLEKSRLLSDRFSAERPKGSFSTLEIQRTEQGDSAMYLCASSSQRDEQYFGPGTRLTVT.

The chain employs TRBV9 and TRBJ1-2; 10 bases are shared with TRBD1. This CDR3 contains 15 residues. The junction had 10 bases not matched to a gene; V was cut back by 4 bases and J by 7 bases. Per germline, CDR1 SGDLS and CDR2 YYNGEE. The CDR3 sequence is CASSPRTGGIVGYTF. In nucleotides, the CDR3 is TGTGCCAGCAGCCCCCGGACAGGGGGGATCGTTGGCTACACCTTC.